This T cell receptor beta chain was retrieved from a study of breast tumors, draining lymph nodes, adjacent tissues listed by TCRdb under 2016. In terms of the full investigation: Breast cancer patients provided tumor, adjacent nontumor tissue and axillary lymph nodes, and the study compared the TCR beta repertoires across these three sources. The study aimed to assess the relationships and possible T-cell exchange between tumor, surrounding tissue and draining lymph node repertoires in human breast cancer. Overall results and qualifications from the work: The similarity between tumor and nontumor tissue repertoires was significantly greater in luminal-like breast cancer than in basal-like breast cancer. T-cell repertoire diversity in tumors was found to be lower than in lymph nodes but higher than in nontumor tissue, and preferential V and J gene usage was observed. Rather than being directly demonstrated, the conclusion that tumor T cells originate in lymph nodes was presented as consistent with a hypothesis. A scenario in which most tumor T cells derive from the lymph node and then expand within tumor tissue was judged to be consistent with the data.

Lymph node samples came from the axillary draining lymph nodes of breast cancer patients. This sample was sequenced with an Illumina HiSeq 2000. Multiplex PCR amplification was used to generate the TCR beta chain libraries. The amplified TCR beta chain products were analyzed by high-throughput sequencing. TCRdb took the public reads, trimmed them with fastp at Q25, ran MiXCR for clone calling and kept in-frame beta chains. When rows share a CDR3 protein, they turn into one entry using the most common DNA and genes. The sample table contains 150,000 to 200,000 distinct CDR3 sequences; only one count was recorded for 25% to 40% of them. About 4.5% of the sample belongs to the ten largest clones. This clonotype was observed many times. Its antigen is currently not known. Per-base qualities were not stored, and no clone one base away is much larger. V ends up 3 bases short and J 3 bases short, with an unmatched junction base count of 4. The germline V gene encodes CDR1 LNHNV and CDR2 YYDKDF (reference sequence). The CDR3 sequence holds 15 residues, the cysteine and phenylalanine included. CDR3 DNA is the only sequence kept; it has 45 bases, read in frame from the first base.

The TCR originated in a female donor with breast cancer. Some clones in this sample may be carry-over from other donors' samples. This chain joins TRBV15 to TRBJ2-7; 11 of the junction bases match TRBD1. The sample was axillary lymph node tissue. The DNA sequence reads TGTGCCACCAGCAGCTGGACAGGGGGCGTCTACGAGCAGTACTTC. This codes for CATSSWTGGVYEQYF.